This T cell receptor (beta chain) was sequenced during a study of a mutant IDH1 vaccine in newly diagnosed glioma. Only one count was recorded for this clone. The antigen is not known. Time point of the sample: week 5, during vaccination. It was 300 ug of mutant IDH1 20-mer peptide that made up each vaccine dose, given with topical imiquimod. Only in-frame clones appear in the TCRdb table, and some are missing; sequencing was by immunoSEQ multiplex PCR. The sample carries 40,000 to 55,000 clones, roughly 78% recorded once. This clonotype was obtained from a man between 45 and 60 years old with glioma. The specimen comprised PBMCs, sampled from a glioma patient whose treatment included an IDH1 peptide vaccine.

In DNA, the CDR3 is TGTGCCAGCAGTGAAGCGCAAGGAGATACGCAGTATTTT. This encodes CASSEAQGDTQYF. The chain employs TRBV2 and TRBJ2-3, with D unresolved. The V and J ends lost 0 bases and 5 bases respectively, with 6 bases between them. The CDR3 is made up of 13 amino acids. Germline CDR1 SNHLY, CDR2 FYNNEI.